The T cell receptor (beta chain) described here comes from a study of control samples from healthy donors and cancer patients. The CDR3 runs 14 residues. Between the trimmed V and J ends, which lost 4 bases and 1 base, there was a span of 10 bases. CDR1 is SGHTA, CDR2 FQGNSA, per germline. Method: immunoSEQ multiplex PCR; TCRdb's copy keeps in-frame clones and lacks some. Of 12,000 to 15,000 clones listed, roughly 80% are singletons. V and J are TRBV7-2 and TRBJ1-1; D unclear. The TCR sequence derives from a female donor with lung cancer. The material sequenced was formalin-fixed, paraffin-embedded tissue. The CDR3 loop is CASSSSPGNTEAFF. As DNA, the CDR3 is TGTGCCAGCAGCTCTAGTCCAGGGAACACTGAAGCTTTCTTT.